One and the same sample provided the 32 T cell receptor beta chains below, sequenced in a study of Ad26.COV2.S vaccination and SARS-CoV-2 variants (dated by TCRdb to 2020 to 2023). The treatment or condition label of this sample denotes: roughly 20 received Ad26.COV2.S at low or high dose, single or two shots; 5 received placebo; per-sample allocation not given. For vaccine and placebo recipients, the sequenced repertoires came from samples collected on day 63 after the first injection. The library was obtained by the immunoSEQ multiplex PCR assay. This immuneACCESS table, as held by TCRdb, lists in-frame sequences with V and J called but not all clones. Of the missing ones, under half trace to an unresolved V gene in checked studies; the others have no known cause. Recorded for this sample are 350,000 to 500,000 clones; about 92% of them occurred a single time. Clones ranked in the top ten supply about 4.1% of the sample.

Specimen: peripheral blood, collected in a trial of Ad26.COV2.S vaccine versus placebo. All receptors derive from a person aged 18 to 59 who received the Ad26.COV2.S COVID-19 vaccine or a placebo.

The chain carries TRBV30 and TRBJ2-4; the D is unclear. Germline V lookup: CDR1 GTSNPN, CDR2 SVGIG (reference sequence). Deletions cut 0 bases from V and 8 bases from J, with 14 bases between. The CDR3 is 14 amino acids. The CDR3 region is CAWSVRKTQDIQYF. In nucleotides, the CDR3 is TGTGCCTGGAGTGTACGGAAAACGCAGGACATTCAGTACTTC.

The chain combines TRBV9 with TRBJ2-7; unclear D gene. CDR3 length: 12 amino acids. CDR1 is SGDLS, CDR2 YYNGEE, per germline. With 0 bases removed from V and 7 bases from J, the gap between germline ends came to 8 bases. CDR3 protein: CASSVGGREQYF. The CDR3 DNA sequence: TGTGCCAGCAGCGTAGGTGGGCGGGAGCAGTACTTC.

This chain links TRBV10-3 with TRBJ2-1; D perhaps matches TRBD1 (6 bases). Per germline, CDR1 ENHRY and CDR2 SYGVKD. The CDR3 runs to 16 residues. Trimming cost V 10 bases and J 0 bases, with 19 bases left between them. In nucleotides, the CDR3 is TGTGCCACGCGTCCCCCCAGCAGGGGCTCCTACAATGAGCAGTTCTTC. Residues: CATRPPSRGSYNEQFF.

The chain joins TRBV2 to TRBJ2-5; perhaps TRBD2 as D (6 bases). Germline V gene sequence: CDR1 SNHLY, CDR2 FYNNEI. The ends were cut back, 6 bases at V and 5 bases at J, with 19 bases in the middle. The CDR3 length is 15 residues. The CDR3 nucleotides are TGTGCCAGCAGATGGCCCCGGACTACTGGGGAGACCCAGTACTTC. It specifies CASRWPRTTGETQYF.

The chain recombines TRBV5-1 with TRBJ2-5, with 8 bases fitting TRBD2. Germline-derived CDR1 and CDR2 are SGHRS and YFSETQ. This CDR3 comprises 15 residues. V was clipped by 5 bases and J by 4 bases; unmatched bases: 10. In nucleotides, the CDR3 is TGCGCCAGCAGTCCCCCGGGGGGGAGGGGAGAGACCCAGTACTTC. Protein sequence: CASSPPGGRGETQYF. Variable domain in full (rest from reference TRBV5-1 and TRBJ2-5): KAGVTQTPRYLIKTRGQQVTLSCSPISGHRSVSWYQQTPGQGLQFLFEYFSETQRNKGNFPGRFSGRQFSNSRSEMNVSTLELGDSALYLCASSPPGGRGETQYFGPGTRLLVL.

The chain joins TRBV7-8 to TRBJ2-2; D unresolved. This CDR3 spans 15 amino acids. V was pared by 4 bases and J by 7 bases, with 16 bases between. The germline V gene encodes CDR1 SGHVS and CDR2 FQNEAQ. CDR3 bases: TGTGCCAGCAGCTCCCGTAACCAGGTGGACGGGGAGCTGTTTTTT. As protein: CASSSRNQVDGELFF. The whole variable domain, filled in from reference TRBV7-8 and TRBJ2-2, reads GAGVSQSPRYKVAKRGQDVALRCDPISGHVSLFWYQQALGQGPEFLTYFQNEAQLDKSGLPSDRFFAERPEGSVSTLKIQRTQQEDSAVYLCASSSRNQVDGELFFGEGSRLTVL.

The chain combines TRBV7-3 with TRBJ2-1, with D hard to call. CDR1 is SGHTA and CDR2 is FQGTGA in the germline V gene. Trimming stripped 4 bases from V and 1 base from J, with 5 bases between. The CDR3 spans 13 residues. CDR3 sequence: CASSSASYNEQFF. Here the CDR3 DNA reads TGTGCCAGCAGCTCCGCATCCTACAATGAGCAGTTCTTC.

This chain uses TRBV7-6 with TRBJ1-6; 7 bases are shared with TRBD1. CDR3 length: 18 amino acids. Looked up from germline, CDR1 is SGHVS and CDR2 is FNYEAQ. Germline trimming cut 2 bases from V and 0 bases from J; bases unmatched to any gene: 7. The CDR3 loop is CASSLTTGRSSYNSPLHF. In DNA, the CDR3 is TGTGCCAGCAGCTTAACGACAGGGAGGAGCTCCTATAATTCACCCCTCCACTTT.

The rearrangement uses TRBV6-6 and TRBJ2-6; the D is unclear. The CDR3 length is 15 residues. Trimming shortened V by 2 bases and J by 1 base, and 6 bases separated the two germline ends. Germline CDR1 reads MNHNY; CDR2 reads SVGAGI (reference sequence). The CDR3 loop is CASSYGLSGANVLTF. In DNA form, the CDR3 reads TGTGCCAGCAGTTACGGGCTGTCTGGGGCCAACGTCCTGACTTTC.

This clone was observed a single time. This chain connects TRBV9 to TRBJ2-7, with 7 bases identical to TRBD2. V gave up 0 bases and J gave up 5 bases; unmatched junction bases: 5. CDR1 and CDR2 (germline): SGDLS, YYNGEE. The CDR3 length is 14 residues. In nucleotides, the CDR3 is TGTGCCAGCAGCGTAGGGACTAGAGGCCACGAGCAGTACTTC. Translation gives CASSVGTRGHEQYF.

V is TRBV10-3 and J is TRBJ2-3; TRBD2 agrees at 7 bases. This CDR3 comprises 15 residues. Germline V gene data show CDR1 as ENHRY and CDR2 as SYGVKD. Germline trimming cut 7 bases from V and 4 bases from J; bases unmatched to any gene: 11. The CDR3 region is CAITKTSSGADTQYF. In nucleotides, the CDR3 is TGTGCCATCACCAAGACTAGCTCGGGTGCAGATACGCAGTATTTT.

V usage is TRBV10-3 and J usage is TRBJ1-5, with 7 positions matching TRBD1. The ends lost 0 bases at V and 1 base at J; junction bases unmatched: 9. Per germline, CDR1 ENHRY and CDR2 SYGVKD. The CDR3 runs to 18 residues. The CDR3 spells CAISESGTASASNQPQHF. CDR3 DNA: TGTGCCATCAGTGAGTCGGGGACAGCCAGTGCAAGCAATCAGCCCCAGCATTTT.

V is TRBV21-1 and J is TRBJ2-7; the table's D gene call, TRBD2, was not cross checked with the DNA. TRBV21-1 represents a pseudogene. The CDR3 contains 14 residues. Here the CDR3 reads CASSKDRGAYEQYF. The CDR3 coding sequence is TGTGCCAGCAGCAAAGATCGGGGGGCCTACGAGCAGTACTTC.

A few counts support this clone. CDR3 DNA sequence: TGTGCCAGCAGCCGTTACATCACGGGCGGATCTGGAAACACCATATATTTT. It encodes CASSRYITGGSGNTIYF. This chain connects TRBV7-8 to TRBJ1-3; D is uncertain. Germline CDR1 reads SGHVS; CDR2 reads FQNEAQ. The CDR3 consists of 17 residues. The V gene lost 5 bases and the J gene lost 1 base, with 18 bases spanning the gap.

The rearrangement links TRBV19 to TRBJ2-3, with TRBD2 matching over 16 bases. J lost 1 base, V lost 3 bases, and 7 bases had no gene match. CDR3 length: 19 residues. Germline V gene data show CDR1 as LNHDA and CDR2 as SQIVND (reference sequence). Here the CDR3 DNA reads TGTGCCAGTAGTATCGAGGGACTAGCGGGAGGGGCCCGCACAGATACGCAGTATTTT. It specifies CASSIEGLAGGARTDTQYF.

V and J are TRBV9 and TRBJ2-5, with a possible D match to TRBD1 (5 bases). The ends were cut back, 0 bases at V and 4 bases at J, with 10 bases in the middle. From germline, CDR1 is SGDLS and CDR2 YYNGEE. This CDR3 is built from 14 residues. The CDR3 region is CASSVEGVVETQYF. In nucleotides, the CDR3 is TGTGCCAGCAGCGTAGAAGGGGTGGTAGAGACCCAGTACTTC. Based on the CDR3 plus reference TRBV9 and TRBJ2-5, the full variable domain is DSGVTQTPKHLITATGQRVTLRCSPRSGDLSVYWYQQSLDQGLQFLIQYYNGEERAKGNILERFSAQQFPDLHSELNLSSLELGDSALYFCASSVEGVVETQYFGPGTRLLVL.

This chain links TRBV4-2 with TRBJ1-6; the match to TRBD1 covers 7 bases. The CDR3 totals 16 residues. The J segment lost 4 bases and the V segment lost 0 bases, leaving 3 bases of the junction unmatched. CDR1 LGHNA and CDR2 YNFKEQ come from the germline V gene. DNA for the CDR3: TGTGCCAGCAGCCAAGAGGGACAGCATTATAATTCACCCCTCCACTTT. This translates into CASSQEGQHYNSPLHF.

V is TRBV5-4 and J is TRBJ2-1; 14 bases align to TRBD2. Trimming at V came to 4 bases and at J to 4 bases, leaving 4 bases not matched to a gene. CDR3 length: 16 residues. From germline, CDR1 is SGHNT and CDR2 YYREEE (reference sequence). This chain's CDR3 is CASSPGLAGVYNEQFF. The CDR3 bases are TGTGCCAGCAGCCCGGGACTAGCGGGAGTTTACAATGAGCAGTTCTTC.

The chain has TRBV7-2 and TRBJ2-5, with 8 bases lining up with TRBD1. The germline V gene has CDR1 SGHTA and CDR2 FQGNSA. The junction had 16 bases not matched to a gene; V was cut back by 5 bases and J by 2 bases. This CDR3 has 18 amino acids. The CDR3 coding sequence is TGTGCCAGCAGCCCCTCGATTGGCCAGGGGGCCTATCAAGAGACCCAGTACTTC. This encodes CASSPSIGQGAYQETQYF.

The chain recombines TRBV28 with TRBJ1-2, with 7 positions matching TRBD1. CDR3 length: 16 amino acids. The V gene end was trimmed by 7 bases and the J gene end by 3 bases; junction bases not matched to a gene: 14. Per germline, CDR1 MDHEN and CDR2 SYDVKM. The CDR3 loop reads CASTSFGTTGDYGYTF. The CDR3 DNA follows: TGTGCCAGCACCAGTTTCGGTACCACAGGGGACTATGGCTACACCTTC.

CDR3 amino acids: CAIRLGENTEAFF. As DNA, the CDR3 is TGTGCCATCAGGTTGGGGGAGAACACTGAAGCTTTCTTT. J is TRBJ1-1 and V is TRBV10-3; D might be TRBD1 (5 bases). There are 13 residues in the CDR3. V shed 6 bases and J shed 1 base, with 9 bases lying between them. From germline, CDR1 is ENHRY and CDR2 SYGVKD.

The chain is built from TRBV13 and TRBJ2-7; 10 positions match TRBD2. Germline V gene sequence: CDR1 PRHDT, CDR2 FYEKMQ (reference sequence). This CDR3 contains 14 residues. V lost 3 bases to trimming and J lost 3 bases; unmatched junction nucleotides: 2. The CDR3 sequence is CASSFSGRNYEQYF. The DNA of the CDR3 is TGTGCCAGCAGCTTTAGCGGGAGGAACTACGAGCAGTACTTC.

The chain links TRBV28 to TRBJ2-7; D is possibly TRBD1 (5 bases). V was cut by 2 bases and J by 5 bases, with 10 bases left in between. Germline-derived CDR1 and CDR2 are MDHEN and SYDVKM. This CDR3 is 13 amino acids long. The CDR3 spells CASSLAGKHEQYF. The DNA of the CDR3 is TGTGCCAGCAGTTTAGCAGGGAAGCACGAGCAGTACTTC.

This chain connects TRBV15 to TRBJ1-2; tentatively, D is TRBD1 (6 bases). Germline loops: CDR1 LNHNV, CDR2 YYDKDF (reference sequence). There are 16 residues in the CDR3. Trimming took 0 bases from V and 6 from J, leaving 17 bases between them. CDR3 in DNA: TGTGCCACCAGCAGAGATAGCCCAGGGGCCCCACATGGCTACACCTTC. Translated, it gives CATSRDSPGAPHGYTF.

The J gene is TRBJ2-7, the V gene TRBV28; D is possibly TRBD2 (7 bases). The CDR3 has 14 residues. CDR1 and CDR2 (germline): MDHEN, SYDVKM. The V end lost 1 base, the J end lost 2 bases, and 9 bases lay between the germline ends. As DNA, the CDR3 is TGTGCCAGCAGTTTATCCGGGGGGCCCTACGAGCAGTACTTC. Translation: CASSLSGGPYEQYF.

This clone was seen once. The chain combines TRBV19 with TRBJ1-2; TRBD1 is a possible D gene (6 bases). CDR1 and CDR2 from the germline V gene are LNHDA and SQIVND (reference sequence). This CDR3 has 15 amino acids. V lost 7 bases, J lost 3 bases, and 18 bases lay in between. The CDR3 spells CASKRPDRIDYGYTF. In DNA form, the CDR3 reads TGTGCCAGTAAAAGACCTGACAGGATCGACTATGGCTACACCTTC.

The chain joins TRBV4-2 to TRBJ2-1; possible D gene TRBD1, 6 bases. The V end was cut by 0 bases, the J end by 0 bases, with 12 bases between. The CDR3 spans 17 residues. CDR1 is LGHNA, CDR2 YNFKEQ, per germline. The chain's CDR3 is CASSQEGASGSYNEQFF. The CDR3 DNA sequence: TGTGCCAGCAGCCAAGAGGGGGCCAGCGGCTCCTACAATGAGCAGTTCTTC.

J is TRBJ2-1 and V is TRBV5-4, with 9 nucleotides matching TRBD2. V lost 8 bases, J lost 4 bases, and 10 bases stayed unmatched. Per the germline V gene, CDR1 is SGHNT and CDR2 is YYREEE (reference sequence). The CDR3 has 15 amino acids. In DNA, the CDR3 is TGTGCCAGTCACAAAACTAGCGGGTTGTACAATGAGCAGTTCTTC. It translates to CASHKTSGLYNEQFF.

V usage is TRBV27 and J usage is TRBJ1-4; D is uncertain. This CDR3 region has 16 residues. Trimming took 2 bases from V and 7 from J, leaving 17 bases between them. CDR1 and CDR2 (germline): MNHEY, SMNVEV (reference sequence). CDR3 amino acids: CASSLKKWGAGEKLFF. CDR3 DNA sequence: TGTGCCAGCAGTTTAAAAAAGTGGGGTGCGGGTGAAAAACTGTTTTTT.

This clone was picked up one time. The chain uses TRBV5-1 and TRBJ1-1; D possibly corresponds to TRBD1 (5 bases). The CDR3 runs to 13 residues. The germline V gene has CDR1 SGHRS and CDR2 YFSETQ. V lost 3 bases and J lost 3, with 9 bases in between. The CDR3 nucleotides are TGCGCCAGCAGCTCTGCAGGGCACACTGAAGCTTTCTTT. Translated: CASSSAGHTEAFF.

The V call is TRBV2, the J call TRBJ2-5; D perhaps matches TRBD2 (6 bases). The germline gives CDR1 SNHLY, CDR2 FYNNEI. Deletions cut 5 bases from V and 3 bases from J, with 16 bases between. The CDR3 has 15 residues. This CDR3 reads CASSSYPGTEETQYF. The CDR3 DNA sequence: TGTGCCAGCAGTTCCTATCCGGGGACTGAAGAGACCCAGTACTTC.

J is TRBJ2-3 and V is TRBV6-6; D unresolved. Germline V gives CDR1 MNHNY, CDR2 SVGAGI (reference sequence). CDR3 length: 13 amino acids. V lost 2 bases, J lost 1 base, and 4 bases lay in between. The CDR3 loop reads CASSYQRTDTQYF. In DNA, the CDR3 is TGTGCCAGCAGTTACCAGCGCACAGATACGCAGTATTTT.